Each of the 5 T cell receptor beta chains below was sequenced from the same sample in a study of T-cell memory formation after mild COVID-19 (dated by TCRdb to the early 2020s). Receptor amplification or capture employed 5' RACE. The reads were generated on an Illumina NovaSeq 6000. TCRdb's own reprocessing of the public reads used fastp at Q25 and MiXCR and kept productive beta chains. Here each entry gathers all rows of one CDR3 protein and keeps the most common genes and DNA. Recorded for this sample are approximately 170,000 distinct CDR3 sequences; approximately 12% of them occurred a single time. The ten largest clones represent approximately 3.3% of the sample. Specimen: PBMCs or a T cell subset sorted from them (not recorded which). The receptors here all came from a man aged 18 to 29 who had mild COVID-19 (a few samples of this study predate the infection). The sample titles of this study are shuffled in the database, so cell type and time point are left out; the donor was told from shared clones.

This clonotype was seen only a few times. The junction departs from germline at one end; a sequencing error may be responsible. This chain connects TRBV6-2 or TRBV6-3 to TRBJ1-1; the D gene is possibly TRBD1 (5 bases). Per the germline V gene, CDR1 is MNHEY and CDR2 is SVGEGT. This CDR3 spans 13 amino acids. In nucleotides, the CDR3 is TGCCACCCGCACCCTCCGGGGCGGGATAAAGCTTTCTTT. This encodes CHPHPPGRDKAFF.

This clonotype was seen a few times. J is TRBJ1-5 and V is TRBV10-3; 7 positions agree with TRBD1. The germline gives CDR1 ENHRY, CDR2 SYGVKD. Unmatched junction bases numbered 6, after V lost 6 bases and J lost 7 bases. CDR3 length: 13 residues. The CDR3 DNA sequence: TGTGCCATCAGGGGGACAGAGGGGCAGCCCCAGCATTTT. Protein: CAIRGTEGQPQHF.

This clonotype has a handful of counts. This CDR3 reads CASSATVGTTEAFF. Written as DNA, the CDR3 is TGTGCCAGCAGCGCGACAGTGGGAACCACTGAAGCTTTCTTT. The V and J genes are TRBV7-3 and TRBJ1-1; a weak D match, TRBD1 (5 bases). V gave up 5 bases and J gave up 4 bases, with 14 bases separating them. The CDR3 runs to 14 residues. Per the germline V gene, CDR1 is SGHTA and CDR2 is FQGTGA.

This clonotype has just a few counts. V and J are TRBV29-1 and TRBJ2-5, with D perhaps given as TRBD1 or TRBD2 (5 bases each). Germline CDR1 is SQVTM and CDR2 is ANQGSEA. The germline V and J ends were trimmed by 3 bases and 4 bases, with 12 bases remaining between them. The CDR3 runs 13 residues. CDR3 residues: CSVDQSGRETQYF. Here the CDR3 DNA reads TGCAGCGTTGATCAGTCAGGGAGAGAGACCCAGTACTTC.

The CDR3 nucleotides read TGTGCCACCGCTCGCGGGGGCGAAGAGACCCAGTACTTC. This gives the protein CATARGGEETQYF. The V and J genes are TRBV24-1 and TRBJ2-5, with D maybe TRBD2 (7 bases). The CDR3 is 13 residues long. Per the germline V gene, CDR1 is KGHDR and CDR2 is SFDVKD. V was cut by 9 bases and J by 3 bases, with 13 bases left in between.